This T cell receptor beta chain was found in a study of regulatory T cells in long-lasting Graves disease. The time point is: newly diagnosed GD, antithyroid drugs for less than 3 months. Generation of the TCR library employed RNA extracted from PBMCs. Worth noting for this clonotype: Its target is unknown. This may be a read error, as it is one base from a much larger clone.

Findings and caveats of the study: When disease was persistent, TRBV28, TRBJ1-2 and TRBJ2-5 were the favored segments.

Library construction for TCR beta used iRepertoire HTBI primers and Arm-PCR of CDR3 regions. Via MiXCR, TCRdb re-called the multiplex PCR reads, giving one row per CDR3 protein. The sample carries 320,000 or so distinct CDR3 sequences, roughly 18% recorded once. Trimming pared 6 bases from V and 2 bases from J, leaving 11 bases between. CDR1 is LNHDA and CDR2 is SQIVND in the germline V gene (reference sequence). CDR3 length: 13 amino acids. The sample consisted of peripheral blood mononuclear cells (PBMCs), taken at new diagnosis, from a patient treated with antithyroid drugs. The sequence derives from a female donor with Graves disease. J is TRBJ2-7 and V is TRBV19; TRBD1 or TRBD2 may be the D gene (5 bases each). CDR3 DNA: TGTGCCAGTAGGGGACGGGTAACCTACGAGCAGTACTTC. Translation gives CASRGRVTYEQYF.